This T cell receptor beta chain was documented in a study of metastatic and nonmetastatic thyroid tumors. Study summary: The study looked at repertoires side by side in blood and in tumor or nodule tissue from malignant and benign thyroid patients. Study-wide results and caveats: Significantly greater TCR beta diversity was reportedly found in malignant thyroid tumors than in benign nodules (in blood and tumor).

Regarding this clone: What it binds is unknown.

TCRdb reassembled clones from the PCR reads with MiXCR. Here the sample spans 9,500 to 15,000 clones, roughly 30% being singletons. The germline V gene has CDR1 DFQATT and CDR2 SNEGSKA (reference sequence). The CDR3 runs to 14 residues. V lost 0 bases and J lost 7; bases outside the gene matches: 7. None of the patients had undergone any treatment ahead of thyroid surgery. The TCR sequence derives from a female donor with papillary thyroid cancer or a benign thyroid nodule (not recorded which). Some clones in this sample may be carry-over from other donors' samples. Sequenced: tumor tissue. The rearrangement links TRBV20-1 to TRBJ1-1; 8 nucleotides match TRBD1. The CDR3 DNA follows: TGCAGTGCTAGAGATGTACAGGGGGAAATTGAAGCTTTCTTT. Residues: CSARDVQGEIEAFF.